This T cell receptor (beta chain) derives from a study of T cells in Graves' hyperthyroidism and ophthalmopathy. Study details: Staff took peripheral blood when the initial diagnosis was made, before any treatment began.

This clonotype showed up just once. Researchers took RNA transcripts and amplified the TCR beta CDR3 regions from them. The TCR CDR3 was amplified in a first-round RT-PCR using the HTBI primer set. TCRdb reprocessed the multiplex PCR reads with MiXCR, giving one entry per CDR3 protein. The sample lists 450,000 to 550,000 distinct CDR3 sequences; around a quarter were seen once. The authors took PBMCs from 8.5 to 10 ml fresh peripheral blood. Trimming removed 1 base from V and 0 bases from J, with 13 bases in between. Germline loops: CDR1 SGHRS, CDR2 YFSETQ. This CDR3 region has 16 residues. This TCR was recovered from a woman aged 25-40 years with Graves' ophthalmopathy. This chain joins TRBV5-1 and TRBJ1-2; D gene ambiguous. Sequenced material: blood. This chain's CDR3 is CASSLNPSFTNYGYTF. DNA for the CDR3: TGCGCCAGCAGCTTGAACCCGTCCTTCACTAACTATGGCTACACCTTC.